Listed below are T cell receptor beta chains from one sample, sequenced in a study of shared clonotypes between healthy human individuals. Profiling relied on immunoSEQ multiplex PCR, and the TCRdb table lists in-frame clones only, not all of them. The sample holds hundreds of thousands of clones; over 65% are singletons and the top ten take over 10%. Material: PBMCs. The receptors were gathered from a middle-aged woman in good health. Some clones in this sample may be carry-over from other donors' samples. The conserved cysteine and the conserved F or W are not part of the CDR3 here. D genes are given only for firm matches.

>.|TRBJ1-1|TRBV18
ASSPGVGTEAF
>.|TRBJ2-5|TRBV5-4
ASSPFMSPGETQY
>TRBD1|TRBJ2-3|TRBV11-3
ASSSRQGASDTQY
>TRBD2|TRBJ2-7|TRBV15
ATSRQGLAGGYEQY
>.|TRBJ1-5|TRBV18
ASSSQGYNQPQH
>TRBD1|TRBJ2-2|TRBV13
ASSPGQGFDGELF
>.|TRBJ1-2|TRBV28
ASSLLGDNGYT
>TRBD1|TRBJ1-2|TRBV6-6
ASSYGGQGSYGYT
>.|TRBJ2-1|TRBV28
ASSRTDPYNEQF
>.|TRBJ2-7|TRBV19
ASSIQSSYEQY
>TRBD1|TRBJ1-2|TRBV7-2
ASSPATGGFYGYT
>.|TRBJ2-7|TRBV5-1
ASSLVAGMVYEQY
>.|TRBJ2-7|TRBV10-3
AISALSLPYEQY
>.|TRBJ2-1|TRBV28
ASRPTGDNEQF
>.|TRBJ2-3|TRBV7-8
ASSVGNTQY
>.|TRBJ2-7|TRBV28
ASSLGPEGHEQY
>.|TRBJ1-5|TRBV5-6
ASSLGGYSNQPQH
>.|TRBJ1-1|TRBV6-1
ASGQGPEAF
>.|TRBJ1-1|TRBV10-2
ASSEAGRAF
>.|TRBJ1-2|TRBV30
AWKPQAGYGYT
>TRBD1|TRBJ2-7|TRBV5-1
ASSTGTGGFEQY
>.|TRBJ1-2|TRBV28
ASSFEASGGYT
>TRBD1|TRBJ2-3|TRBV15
ATSRGRTGGSDTQY
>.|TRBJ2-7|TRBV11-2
ASSLIAYEQY
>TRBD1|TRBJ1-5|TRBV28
ASSTLGGGVQPQH
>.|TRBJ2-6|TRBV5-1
ASSPKGDGANVLT
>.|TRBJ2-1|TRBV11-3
ASSSARRNEQF
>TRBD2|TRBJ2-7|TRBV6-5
ASSYTREGYEQY
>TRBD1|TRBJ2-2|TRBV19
ASSVDRGYGGELF
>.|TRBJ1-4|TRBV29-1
SGTGPGVNEKLF
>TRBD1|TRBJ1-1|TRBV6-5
ASSYVPDRGGTEAF
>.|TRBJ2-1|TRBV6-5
ASNGGATYNEQF
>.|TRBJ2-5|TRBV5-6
ASSLGTTSGETQY
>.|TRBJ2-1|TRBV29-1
SVAQGPLVNEQF
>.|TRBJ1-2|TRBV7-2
ASSLAQTGVYGYT
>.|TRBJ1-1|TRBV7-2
ASSFAPREAF
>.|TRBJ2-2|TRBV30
AWARPDRNTGELF
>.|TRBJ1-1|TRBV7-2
ASSLGTGNTEAF
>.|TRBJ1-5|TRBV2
ASSEGGNQPQH
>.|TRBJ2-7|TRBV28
ASSRPDLGEQY
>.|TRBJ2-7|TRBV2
ASSRGGNSYEQY
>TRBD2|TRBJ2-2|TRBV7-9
ASSLEASGTGELF
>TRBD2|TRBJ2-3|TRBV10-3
AISATSGRNLDTQY
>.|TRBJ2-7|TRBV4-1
ASSQPGKTYEQY
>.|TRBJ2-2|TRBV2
ASKPSPYTGELF
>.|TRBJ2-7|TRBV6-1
ASSPRGPYEQY
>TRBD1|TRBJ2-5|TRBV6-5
ASSRGTGQETQY
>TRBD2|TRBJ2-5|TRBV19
ASSLRGTSGRGETQY
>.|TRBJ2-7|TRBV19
ASSKTGQTYEQY
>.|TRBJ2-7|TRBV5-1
ASSGASGPSYEQY
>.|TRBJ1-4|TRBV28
ASSSRETGLGEKLF
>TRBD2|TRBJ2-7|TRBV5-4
ASSSSGNSYEQY